Sequencing of this TCR beta chain was carried out in a study of shared clonotypes between healthy human individuals. Study-level information: Donor composition was a couple of women and three men, aged 18 to 49.

This clone appeared a single time. The CDR3 consists of 14 residues. Germline lookup yields CDR1 MNHNS and CDR2 SASEGT. V was cut by 0 bases and J by 3 bases, with 9 bases left in between. The material for each subset, its genomic DNA, was split evenly across several immunoSEQ plates. Profiled with immunoSEQ multiplex PCR; TCRdb holds only in-frame clones, not every one. The sample consists of approximately 480,000 clones, nearly 80% of them appearing once. Sequencing input: PBMCs. This TCR was sampled from a woman between 40 and 50 years old in good health. Some clones in this sample may be carry-over from other donors' samples. The chain couples TRBV6-1 to TRBJ2-7; D gene uncertain. Here the CDR3 DNA reads TGTGCCAGCAGTGAAGCCGGCAGACACTACGAGCAGTACTTC. Protein product: CASSEAGRHYEQYF.